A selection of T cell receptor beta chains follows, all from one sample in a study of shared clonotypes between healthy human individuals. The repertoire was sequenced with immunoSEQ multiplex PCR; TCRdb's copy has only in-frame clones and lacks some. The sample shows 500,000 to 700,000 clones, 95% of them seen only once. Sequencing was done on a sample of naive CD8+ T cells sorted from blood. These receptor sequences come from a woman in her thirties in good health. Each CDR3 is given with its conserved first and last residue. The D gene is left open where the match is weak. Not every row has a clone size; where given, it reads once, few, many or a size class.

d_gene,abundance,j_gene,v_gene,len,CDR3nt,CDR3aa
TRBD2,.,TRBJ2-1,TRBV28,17,TGTGCCAGCAGTTTAGGGACGAACGGACTAGCGGGATATGAGCAGTTCTTC,CASSLGTNGLAGYEQFF
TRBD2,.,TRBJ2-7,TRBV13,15,TGTGCCAGCAGCTCAACTAGCGGGAGTATCTCCGAGCAGTACTTC,CASSSTSGSISEQYF
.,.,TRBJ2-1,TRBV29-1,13,TGCAGCGTTGTAGGGTGGGACGAGAATGAGCAGTTCTTC,CSVVGWDENEQFF
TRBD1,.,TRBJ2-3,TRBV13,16,TGTGCCAGCAGCTCCTGGACAGGGGGGATCACAGATACGCAGTATTTT,CASSSWTGGITDTQYF
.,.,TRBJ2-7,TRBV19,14,TGTGCCTCCAGTACTAGGACAGACTCCTACGAGCAGTACTTC,CASSTRTDSYEQYF
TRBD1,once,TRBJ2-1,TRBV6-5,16,TGTGCCAGCAGTTACCGGGGACAGGGGCCCAACAATGAGCAGTTCTTC,CASSYRGQGPNNEQFF
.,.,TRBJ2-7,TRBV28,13,TGTGCCAGCATAAAGGGGGGTTCCTACGAGCAGTACTTC,CASIKGGSYEQYF
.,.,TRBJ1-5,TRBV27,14,TGTGCCAGCTCCTTTCCCGGGGACAATCAGCCCCAGCATTTT,CASSFPGDNQPQHF
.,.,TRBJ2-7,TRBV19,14,TGTGCCAGTAGTATAGTATGGGGTGGCTACGAGCAGTACTTC,CASSIVWGGYEQYF
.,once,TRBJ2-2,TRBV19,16,TGTGCCAGTAGTCGGCCAGCACGAACGAACACCGGGGAGCTGTTTTTT,CASSRPARTNTGELFF
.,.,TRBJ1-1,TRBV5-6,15,TGTGCCAGCAGCTTCCTCGGACACCCGAACACTGAAGCTTTCTTT,CASSFLGHPNTEAFF
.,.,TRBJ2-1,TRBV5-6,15,TGTGCCAGCAGCTTGGTTAGTGGGATAGCGGTTGAGCAGTTCTTC,CASSLVSGIAVEQFF
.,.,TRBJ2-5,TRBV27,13,TGTGCCAGCAGTTACGGGGGAGGAGAGACCCAGTACTTC,CASSYGGGETQYF
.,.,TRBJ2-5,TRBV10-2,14,TGCGCCAGCAGTGTTAGGGGTAGTGCGGAGACCCAGTACTTC,CASSVRGSAETQYF
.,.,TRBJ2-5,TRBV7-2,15,TGTGCCAGCAGCCTTCGGGGACCGAGCCAAGAGACCCAGTACTTC,CASSLRGPSQETQYF
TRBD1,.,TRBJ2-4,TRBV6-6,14,TGTGCCAGCAGTTCGCAGGGGGCTGGAAACATTCAGTACTTC,CASSSQGAGNIQYF
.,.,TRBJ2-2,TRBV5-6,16,TGTGCCAGCAGCTTGGCTGGCGGGGAGAACACCGGGGAGCTGTTTTTT,CASSLAGGENTGELFF
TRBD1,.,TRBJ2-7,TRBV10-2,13,TGCGCCAGCAGTAATATAACAGGGGTCGAGCAGTACTTC,CASSNITGVEQYF
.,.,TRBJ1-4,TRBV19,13,TGTGCCAGTAATGTCAGGGTGGATGAAAAACTGTTTTTT,CASNVRVDEKLFF
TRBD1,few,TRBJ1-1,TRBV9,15,TGTGCCAGCAGCGTAGATAGGACAGGGAACACTGAAGCTTTCTTT,CASSVDRTGNTEAFF
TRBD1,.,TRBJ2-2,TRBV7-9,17,TGTGCCAGCAGCCCGAGACTGGGACAGTACCTCACCGGGGAGCTGTTTTTT,CASSPRLGQYLTGELFF
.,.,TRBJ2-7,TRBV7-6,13,TGTGCCAGCAGCTTAGCTCCCGAATACGAGCAGTACTTC,CASSLAPEYEQYF
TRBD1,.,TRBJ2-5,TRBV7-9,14,TGTGCCAGCAGCACCGACAGGGACCAAGAGACCCAGTACTTC,CASSTDRDQETQYF
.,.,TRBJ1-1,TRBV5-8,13,TGTGCCAGCAGCTTGGCCATGGGGACCGAAGCTTTCTTT,CASSLAMGTEAFF
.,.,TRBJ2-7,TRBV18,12,TGTGCCAGCTCAGATGTTGTTTACGAGCAGTACTTC,CASSDVVYEQYF
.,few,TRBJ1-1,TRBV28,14,TGTGCCAGCAGTCTCAGGGCGTGGGACACTGAAGCTTTCTTT,CASSLRAWDTEAFF
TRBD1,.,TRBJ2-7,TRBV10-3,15,TGTGCCATCAGTGAGTATCAGGACAGGGGTTACGAGCAGTACTTC,CAISEYQDRGYEQYF
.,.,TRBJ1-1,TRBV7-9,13,TGTGCCAGCAGCTCAACCTCGACACTGGAAGCTTTCTTT,CASSSTSTLEAFF
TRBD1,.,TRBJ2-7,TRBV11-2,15,TGTGCCAGCAGCCAAGGCACAGGGGGCTCCTACGAGCAGTACTTC,CASSQGTGGSYEQYF
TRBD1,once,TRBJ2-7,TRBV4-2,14,TGTGCCAGCAGCCACGGGACAGGGGGGGACGAGCAGTACTTC,CASSHGTGGDEQYF
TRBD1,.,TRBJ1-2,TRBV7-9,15,TGTGCCAGCAGCTTAGTTCGGACAGGGGGCTATGGCTACACCTTC,CASSLVRTGGYGYTF
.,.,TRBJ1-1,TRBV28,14,TGTGCCAGCAGTTTCAGGCTTATGAACACTGAAGCTTTCTTT,CASSFRLMNTEAFF
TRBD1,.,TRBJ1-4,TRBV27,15,TGTGCCAGCAGTTCCTGGCGGGACAGGGATGAAAAACTGTTTTTT,CASSSWRDRDEKLFF
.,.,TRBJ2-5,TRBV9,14,TGTGCCAGCAGCGTAGGGGCGGGACAAGAGACCCAGTACTTC,CASSVGAGQETQYF
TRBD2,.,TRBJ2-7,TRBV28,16,TGTGCCAGCAGTTCCGCACTAGCGGGCCTTACCTACGAGCAGTACTTC,CASSSALAGLTYEQYF
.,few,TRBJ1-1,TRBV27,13,TGTGCCAGCCGTCTACAGCCTAACACTGAAGCTTTCTTT,CASRLQPNTEAFF
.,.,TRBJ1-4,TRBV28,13,TGTGCCAGCAGGTCGGGGGCGGATGAAAAACTGTTTTTT,CASRSGADEKLFF
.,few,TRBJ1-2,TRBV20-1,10,TGCAGTGCTAGTGGAGTTGGCTACACCTTC,CSASGVGYTF
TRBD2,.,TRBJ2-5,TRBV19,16,TGTGCCACTAAGTCGGGACTAGCGGGGCTAGAAGGGACCCAGTACTTC,CATKSGLAGLEGTQYF
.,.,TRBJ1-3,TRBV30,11,TGTGCCTGGAGCCTTGGAAACACCATATATTTT,CAWSLGNTIYF
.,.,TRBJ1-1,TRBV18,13,TGTGCCAGCTCACCACCCACACAGGTGGGAGCTTTCTTT,CASSPPTQVGAFF
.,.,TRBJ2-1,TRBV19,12,TGTGCCAGTAGTATAGGTAGACAGGAGCAGTTCTTC,CASSIGRQEQFF
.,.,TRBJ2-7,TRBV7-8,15,TGTGCCAGCAGCCATAGCGGCTTGGGGTCTTACGAGCAGTACTTC,CASSHSGLGSYEQYF
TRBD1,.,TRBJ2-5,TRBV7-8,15,TGTGCCAGCAGCTCATTTTTGGACAGGGAAGAGACCCAGTACTTC,CASSSFLDREETQYF
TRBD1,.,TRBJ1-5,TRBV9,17,TGTGCCAGCAGCCTAGGGGATGGACAGGGCTACAGACAGCCCCAGCATTTT,CASSLGDGQGYRQPQHF
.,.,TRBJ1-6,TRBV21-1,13,TGTGCCAGCAGGGACGACCGGGCTTCACCCCTCCACTTT,CASRDDRASPLHF
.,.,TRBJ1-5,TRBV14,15,TGTGCCAGCAGCCGGGTGAGTAGGGATGATCAGCCCCAGCATTTT,CASSRVSRDDQPQHF
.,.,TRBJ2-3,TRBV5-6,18,TGTGCCAGCAGCTTGTCAGGGTTCGCGGACCAAGCCACAGATACGCAGTATTTT,CASSLSGFADQATDTQYF